This T cell receptor beta chain was found in a study of T-cell reconstitution after alpha-beta-depleted transplantation in children. Study-level results: T cells produced anew were the main source of T-cell counts and diversity one year after transplant. Surviving recipient T cells and thymic progenitors underlay high day-60 TCRbeta diversity in some patients.

V was pared by 5 bases and J by 2 bases, with 12 bases of the junction left unmatched. This CDR3 contains 19 residues. Germline V gives CDR1 MDHEN, CDR2 SYDVKM. Unique molecular identifiers tagged the TCRbeta library. TCRdb fed the PCR reads into MiXCR, producing one record per CDR3 protein. The sample comprises hundreds of thousands of distinct CDR3 sequences, approximately 13% of which are singletons, and about 2.2% rests with the top ten. This clonotype has at least ten counts. The antigen is not known. The TCR originated in a male patient between 10 and 17 years old who had a stem cell transplant for acute myeloid leukemia, so the T cells may come from the graft donor. V usage is TRBV28 and J usage is TRBJ2-6; 10 bases fit TRBD1. The material sequenced was PBMCs, mostly from graft donor cells, taken 360 days after TCRalphabeta/CD19-depleted stem cell transplant. Here the CDR3 reads CASSLRQGASKAGANVLTF. The CDR3 DNA follows: TGTGCCAGCAGTCTCAGACAGGGGGCGTCGAAAGCTGGGGCCAACGTCCTGACTTTC.